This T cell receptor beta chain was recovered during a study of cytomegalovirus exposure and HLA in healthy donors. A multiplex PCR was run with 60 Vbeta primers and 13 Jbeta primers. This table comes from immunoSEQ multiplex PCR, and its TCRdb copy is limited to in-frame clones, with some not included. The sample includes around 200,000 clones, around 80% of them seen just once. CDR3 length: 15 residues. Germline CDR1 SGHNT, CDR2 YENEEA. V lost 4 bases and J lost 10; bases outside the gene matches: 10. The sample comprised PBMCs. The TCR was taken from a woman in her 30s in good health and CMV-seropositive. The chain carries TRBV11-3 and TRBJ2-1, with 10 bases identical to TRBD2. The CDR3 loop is CASSSGTSVSGEQFF. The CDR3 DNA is TGTGCCAGCAGCTCTGGGACTAGCGTCAGCGGAGAGCAGTTCTTC.